This TCR beta chain derives from a study of blood T cell repertoires in COVID-19. Sequencing was performed with immunoSEQ multiplex PCR; in TCRdb, only in-frame clones are kept and a portion is missing. The repertoire holds approximately 180,000 clones, with roughly 82% as singletons. Recovered Cohort 3 donors showed two negative PCRs, clearance, or symptom resolution. In germline, CDR1 is LNHDA, CDR2 SQIVND (reference sequence). Trimming cost V 6 bases and J 3 bases, with 11 bases left between them. The CDR3 consists of 14 residues. This sequence joins TRBV19 and TRBJ1-4, with D possibly being TRBD1 (5 bases). The source of this sequence is a man aged 45-65 years who had recovered from COVID-19. Sequencing used PBMCs or T cells enriched from blood (not recorded which). CDR3 coding DNA: TGTGCCAGTAGCGTGGGACTTCCTAATGAAAAACTGTTTTTT. Its protein is CASSVGLPNEKLFF.